This T cell receptor beta chain was captured by sequencing in a study of neurological immune-mediated disorders. Whole-study findings and limits: Patients with HTLV-1-associated myelopathy had the highest level of TCR clonal expansion, whereas patients with multiple sclerosis had the lowest level, falling beneath the level found in healthy controls. The study found no CDR3 amino acid sequences shared by expanded clones across subjects, suggesting private repertoires in all groups.

The CDR3 contains 14 residues. V dropped 4 bases and J dropped 5; count of bases not matched to a gene: 10. CDR1 is DFQATT and CDR2 is SNEGSKA in the germline V gene (reference sequence). TCRdb recomputed calls from the 5' RACE reads with MiXCR, one row per CDR3 protein. Seen here are approximately 21,000 distinct CDR3 sequences, over 5.5% observed once, and the top ten hold less than 55%. The sample holds many counts of this clonotype. Its antigen remains unidentified. V is TRBV20-1 and J is TRBJ2-5, with 7 bases aligning to TRBD1. Material: CD8+ T cells from blood. The receptor was isolated from a young man in good health. The CDR3: CSATPRGSEETQYF. The CDR3 region has the DNA TGCAGTGCTACCCCCAGGGGGAGTGAGGAGACCCAGTACTTC.